A single sample gave rise to the 8 T cell receptor beta chains below, sequenced in a study of a mutant IDH1 vaccine in newly diagnosed glioma (dated by TCRdb to about 2021). These TCRs are of unknown antigen specificity. The protocol used for the library was the immunoSEQ multiplex PCR assay. Not all clones reach the TCRdb copy of this immuneACCESS table, which keeps in-frame sequences only. Checked studies attribute under half of the gap to unresolved V genes and leave the rest unexplained. Recorded for this sample are about 32,000 clones; roughly 86% of them occurred a single time. The leading ten clones occupy 15% to 19% of the sample. Per the publication, the time point label means: week 35, safety follow-up. Each vaccine dose, consisting of 300 ug of a 20-mer mutant IDH1 peptide in Montanide, was administered subcutaneously with topical imiquimod. The specimen comprised PBMCs, sampled from a glioma patient whose treatment included an IDH1 peptide vaccine. The source of these receptors is a young man with glioma.

The genes are TRBV5-4 and TRBJ2-7; 10 bases are shared with TRBD1. This CDR3 region has 15 residues. The junction had 6 bases not matched to a gene; V was cut back by 4 bases and J by 2 bases. The germline gives CDR1 SGHNT, CDR2 YYREEE (reference sequence). The chain's CDR3 is CASSDRDRGAYEQYF. CDR3 bases: TGTGCCAGCAGCGACCGGGACAGGGGAGCCTACGAGCAGTACTTC. The variable domain in full, with the rest retrieved from reference TRBV5-4 and TRBJ2-7, is ETGVTQSPTHLIKTRGQQVTLRCSSQSGHNTVSWYQQALGQGPQFIFQYYREEENGRGNFPPRFSGLQFPNYSSELNVNALELDDSALYLCASSDRDRGAYEQYFGPGTRLTVT.

This clone was counted a few times. Germline is not matched at one junction end, which may reflect a read error. The CDR3 loop is CASSLAGRGRAFF. As DNA, the CDR3 is TGTGCCAGCAGTTTGGCCGGGAGGGGCAGAGCTTTCTTT. This chain uses TRBV5-4 with TRBJ1-1; maybe TRBD1 (5 bases). CDR1 is SGHNT, CDR2 YYREEE, per germline (reference sequence). There are 13 residues in the CDR3.

The genes are TRBV7-6 and TRBJ1-4; TRBD1 might be the D (6 bases). This CDR3 has 19 residues. The V end was cut by 5 bases, the J end by 7 bases, with 29 bases between. The germline V gene has CDR1 SGHVS and CDR2 FNYEAQ. The CDR3: CASSNSVGYGGGLGEKLFF. CDR3 in DNA: TGTGCCAGCAGCAACTCGGTCGGATACGGCGGGGGGCTAGGTGAAAAACTGTTTTTT.

The rearrangement uses TRBV15 and TRBJ1-1; D perhaps matches TRBD1 (6 bases). The CDR3 length is 15 residues. Germline V gene sequence: CDR1 LNHNV, CDR2 YYDKDF (reference sequence). Trimming shortened V by 1 base and J by 2 bases, and 11 bases separated the two germline ends. DNA for the CDR3: TGTGCCACCAGCAGAGGAAACAGGGTCAACACTGAAGCTTTCTTT. It specifies CATSRGNRVNTEAFF.

This chain links TRBV29-1 with TRBJ2-1; 7 nucleotides match TRBD2. The J segment lost 9 bases and the V segment lost 0 bases, leaving 8 bases of the junction unmatched. From germline, CDR1 is SQVTM and CDR2 ANQGSEA. This CDR3 has 14 residues. The CDR3 spells CSVEEEGLRSEQFF. CDR3 nucleotides: TGCAGCGTTGAAGAGGAGGGACTACGAAGTGAGCAGTTCTTC.

V is TRBV5-1 and J is TRBJ2-7, with TRBD2 matching over 10 bases. The CDR3 runs to 16 residues. The V segment lost 0 bases and the J segment 1 base; nucleotides outside the gene matches: 4. In germline, CDR1 is SGHRS, CDR2 YFSETQ. The CDR3 spells CASSLVVAGGSYEQYF. CDR3 in DNA: TGCGCCAGCAGCTTGGTAGTAGCGGGAGGATCCTACGAGCAGTACTTC.

V and J are TRBV9 and TRBJ1-2; TRBD1 aligns across 9 bases. V shed 4 bases, J shed 4 bases, and the junction held 5 bases outside the gene matches. CDR3 length: 14 residues. Germline assignment: CDR1 SGDLS and CDR2 YYNGEE. DNA of the CDR3: TGTGCCAGCAGCCCCTACAGGGGGCCCTATGGCTACACCTTC. Its translation is CASSPYRGPYGYTF.

The CDR3 nucleotides read TGTGCCAGCAGCTTAGCGGGAGCGCAAGAGACCCAGTACTTC. It specifies CASSLAGAQETQYF. This rearrangement joins TRBV5-4 to TRBJ2-5, with 8 bases fitting TRBD2. Trimming took 2 bases from V and 2 from J; bases not matched to a gene: 2. Germline V gene data show CDR1 as SGHNT and CDR2 as YYREEE (reference sequence). This CDR3 has 14 amino acids.